Below, 19 T cell receptor beta chains from the same sample are listed, as sequenced in a study of T-cell memory formation after mild COVID-19 (dated by TCRdb to the early 2020s). To prepare the library, 5' RACE was applied. The instrument given in TCRdb is Illumina NovaSeq 6000. TCRdb reprocessed the public reads (quality trimming at Q25 with fastp, clone calling with MiXCR) and kept in-frame beta chains. Merged by CDR3 protein, the rows form single entries marked with the most common genes and DNA. For this sample the table gives around 500,000 distinct CDR3 sequences, of which roughly 18% were detected only once. The ten largest account for 9% to 15% of the sample. Sequencing used PBMCs or a T cell subset sorted from them (not recorded which). The origin of the receptors is an adult woman who had mild COVID-19 (a few samples of this study predate the infection). The sample titles of this study are shuffled in the database, so cell type and time point are left out; the donor was told from shared clones.

The chain has TRBV20-1 and TRBJ2-4; TRBD1 matches at 11 bases. Trimming cost V 0 bases and J 9 bases; bases outside gene matches: 7. From germline, CDR1 is DFQATT and CDR2 SNEGSKA (reference sequence). The CDR3 consists of 15 residues. In DNA form, the CDR3 reads TGCAGTGCTAGAGACTCGGACAGGGGGCAAGGCATTCAGTACTTC. This gives the protein CSARDSDRGQGIQYF.

This clonotype turned up a few times. This rearrangement joins TRBV12-3 or TRBV12-4 to TRBJ1-5; the D gene is possibly TRBD1 (5 bases). This CDR3 spans 13 amino acids. V lost 5 bases, J lost 7 bases, and 12 bases lay in between. DNA of the CDR3: TGTGCCAGCAGTATTGACGGGGCCCAGCCCCAGCATTTT. Its protein product is CASSIDGAQPQHF.

In this sample, this clonotype turned up a few times. The CDR3: CAISASGRVTDTQYF. CDR3 DNA: TGTGCCATCAGTGCTAGCGGGAGGGTCACAGATACGCAGTATTTT. V gene TRBV10-3 combines with J gene TRBJ2-3, with 12 bases identical to TRBD2. This CDR3 is built from 15 residues. The germline CDR1 and CDR2 sequences are ENHRY and SYGVKD. V was clipped by 4 bases and J by 2 bases; unmatched bases: 1.

CDR3 DNA: TGTGCCAGTAGTACCCCAGGGTTAGCCAAAAACATTCAGTACTTC. Translation gives CASSTPGLAKNIQYF. V is TRBV19 and J is TRBJ2-4; D might be TRBD1 (5 bases). Trimming took off 4 bases at V and 0 bases at J, with 10 bases between the two ends. Looked up from germline, CDR1 is LNHDA and CDR2 is SQIVND (reference sequence). The CDR3 is 15 amino acids.

The CDR3 DNA reads as TGTGCCAGCAGCTTAGGTCCTAGCGGGACCACCTACGAGCAGTACTTC. This gives the protein CASSLGPSGTTYEQYF. This sequence joins TRBV5-6 and TRBJ2-7, with TRBD2 identical over 9 bases. CDR1 SGHDT and CDR2 YYEEEE come from the germline V gene. The V segment lost 2 bases and the J segment 2 bases; nucleotides outside the gene matches: 8. CDR3 length: 16 residues.

This clonotype came up many times. This chain uses TRBV24-1 with TRBJ2-7; D is undetermined. The CDR3 runs 12 residues. Per the germline V gene, CDR1 is KGHDR and CDR2 is SFDVKD. V lost 5 bases to trimming and J lost 3 bases, with 7 bases between them. The CDR3 loop is CATSGAFYEQYF. In DNA, the CDR3 is TGTGCCACCAGTGGAGCTTTCTACGAGCAGTACTTC.

The table lists this clonotype with a few counts. The chain has TRBV5-1 and TRBJ1-4, with 10 positions matching TRBD1. CDR3 size: 15 residues. Germline V gene data show CDR1 as SGHRS and CDR2 as YFSETQ. Trimming cost V 4 bases and J 6 bases; bases outside gene matches: 6. The CDR3 DNA reads as TGCGCCAGCAGCCGGGGACAGGGGTTGGATGAAAAACTGTTTTTT. Translated: CASSRGQGLDEKLFF.

In its sample, this clonotype was seen a few times. The chain combines TRBV5-1 with TRBJ2-5, with D unclear. The V gene lost 0 bases and the J gene lost 4 bases, with 10 bases spanning the gap. CDR1 SGHRS and CDR2 YFSETQ come from the germline V gene. This CDR3 has 14 residues. For the CDR3, the DNA is TGCGCCAGCAGCTTGGTGGTAAGGGTAGAGACCCAGTACTTC. This translates into CASSLVVRVETQYF.

This clonotype was counted between two and nine times. The chain links TRBV7-9 to TRBJ2-1; TRBD1 matches at 7 bases. V lost 6 bases, J lost 9 bases, and 8 bases stayed unmatched. The CDR3 consists of 13 residues. Germline V gene data show CDR1 as SEHNR and CDR2 as FQNEAQ (reference sequence). The CDR3 here is CASSVVGDSEQFF. In DNA form, the CDR3 reads TGTGCCAGCAGTGTGGTTGGGGACAGTGAGCAGTTCTTC.

This sequence joins TRBV12-3 or TRBV12-4 and TRBJ2-5; D unclear. The V gene lost 5 bases and the J gene lost 6 bases, with 19 bases spanning the gap. This CDR3 comprises 15 residues. The DNA for the CDR3 is TGTGCCAGCAGTCCCCTCCGTGCAGTAGGACAGACCCAGTACTTC. Its translation: CASSPLRAVGQTQYF.

The V gene is TRBV18, the J gene TRBJ1-2, with 9 bases lining up with TRBD1. Germline CDR1 and CDR2: KGHSH and LQKENI. The CDR3 contains 15 residues. V was clipped by 2 bases and J by 3 bases; unmatched bases: 4. In DNA form, the CDR3 reads TGTGCCAGCTCACCAGGGACAGGGTACGACTATGGCTACACCTTC. Translating gives CASSPGTGYDYGYTF.

The V and J genes are TRBV9 and TRBJ2-1, with 7 bases identical to TRBD2. CDR1 is SGDLS and CDR2 is YYNGEE in the germline V gene. Trimming at V came to 2 bases and at J to 2 bases, leaving 4 bases not matched to a gene. The CDR3 is 15 amino acids. CDR3 protein: CASSVGGGAYNEQFF. The CDR3 DNA sequence: TGTGCCAGCAGCGTCGGTGGGGGGGCCTACAATGAGCAGTTCTTC.

The chain employs TRBV12-3 or TRBV12-4 and TRBJ1-1; 8 bases align to TRBD1. The length of the CDR3 is 14 residues. With 6 bases clipped from V and 10 bases from J, the junction kept 13 bases outside the gene matches. CDR3 nucleotide sequence: TGTGCCAGCAGGAGGACAGGGTCGGCGTTTGGAGCTTTCTTT. This translates into CASRRTGSAFGAFF.

This clonotype came up a few times. The CDR3 coding sequence is TGTGCCAGCAGCTCACCCCCCGGACAGGGCCTAGAGCAGTACTTC. Its translation is CASSSPPGQGLEQYF. This chain links TRBV7-9 with TRBJ2-7; 8 bases map to TRBD1. The CDR3 covers 15 residues. V dropped 4 bases and J dropped 7; count of bases not matched to a gene: 12. Germline CDR1 SEHNR, CDR2 FQNEAQ (reference sequence). Full variable domain (remainder filled in from reference TRBV7-9 and TRBJ2-7): DTGVSQNPRHKITKRGQNVTFRCDPISEHNRLYWYRQTLGQGPEFLTYFQNEAQLEKSRLLSDRFSAERPKGSFSTLEIQRTEQGDSAMYLCASSSPPGQGLEQYFGPGTRLTVT.

This clonotype was picked up a small number of times. V and J are TRBV12-3 or TRBV12-4 and TRBJ2-3, with TRBD2 identical over 8 bases. V lost 4 bases, J lost 4 bases, and 13 bases stayed unmatched. The CDR3 loop spans 17 amino acids. CDR3 DNA: TGTGCCAGCAGTTCCTATGCGGCGGGGGGCGCAGCAGATACGCAGTATTTT. Amino acid sequence: CASSSYAAGGAADTQYF.

This clonotype was counted between two and nine times. The chain has TRBV24-1 and TRBJ2-5, with D unclear. CDR3 length: 12 residues. V was clipped by 4 bases and J by 9 bases, with 11 bases between them. Germline V CDR1 and CDR2: KGHDR, SFDVKD. CDR3 bases: TGTGCCACCAGTGACCAAAATTTTGCCCAGTACTTC. Encoded protein: CATSDQNFAQYF.

The genes are TRBV30 and TRBJ1-5, with D uncertain. Germline CDR1 GTSNPN, CDR2 SVGIG (reference sequence). This CDR3 contains 13 residues. V lost 0 bases and J lost 9, with 12 bases in between. CDR3 sequence (DNA): TGTGCCTGGAGTGTTAAGGATTCTCTGCCCCAGCATTTT. This encodes CAWSVKDSLPQHF.

This chain's CDR3 is CASSLVLNGYTF. The CDR3, as DNA: TGTGCCAGCAGTTTAGTACTCAACGGCTACACCTTC. The chain recombines TRBV12-3 or TRBV12-4 with TRBJ1-2; D remains unclear. There are 12 residues in the CDR3. V lost 1 base to trimming and J lost 8 bases, with 8 bases between them.

V usage is TRBV6-5 and J usage is TRBJ1-4; 7 bases map to TRBD1. Germline V gene lookup returns CDR1 MNHEY and CDR2 SVGAGI. The CDR3 runs 13 residues. Unmatched junction bases numbered 0, after V lost 0 bases and J lost 8 bases. The CDR3 DNA reads as TGTGCCAGCAGTTACTCGACAGGGGAAAAACTGTTTTTT. Protein: CASSYSTGEKLFF.